The present T cell receptor beta chain was sequenced within a study of T cells in Graves' hyperthyroidism and ophthalmopathy (dated 2019 in TCRdb). Some background on the complete study: Peripheral blood samples were taken at initial diagnosis, before any treatment was given. Once sampling was done, hyperthyroidism patients were given methimazole at a starting dose of 30 mg daily, whereas ophthalmopathy patients were given high-dose intravenous methylprednisolone. For training and testing, the roughly 97 patients in the discovery cohort were randomly divided in a 7:3 ratio. The paper reports TCR Vbeta CDR3 sequencing of 140 or so peripheral blood samples: some 44 ophthalmopathy, 75 to 80 hyperthyroidism and about 17 progressor patients. TCR V-J signatures able to tell the groups apart were searched for in a discovery cohort of some 97 patients, of whom over 40 had Graves' ophthalmopathy and about 55 had stable Graves' hyperthyroidism. Whether ophthalmopathy could be predicted prospectively was tested in an independent validation cohort made up of about 20 hyperthyroidism patients plus 17 patients who later progressed to ophthalmopathy. The study also compared thyroid tissue and blood T-cell repertoires from several Graves' hyperthyroidism patients.

What the study reported, not specific to this receptor: Most expanded thyroid clonotypes (frequency above 0.001) were also detected in blood, a finding suggesting that blood repertoires may reflect thyroid immune responses. Sample size was not statistically predetermined, and blinding of investigators to group allocation was not performed. In cross-validation, a model built on a 13 V-J signature told ophthalmopathy apart from stable hyperthyroidism with just under 90% sensitivity and approximately 84% specificity, and in testing the same model reached 80%/75%. In validation, the model predicted progression to ophthalmopathy with roughly 66% sensitivity and less than 75% specificity, a median of about 6.7 months before onset.

The cysteine opens and the phenylalanine closes a CDR3 of 15 amino acids. Only the CDR3 part of the read is kept: 45 bases, read in frame from the first base. From the germline V gene, CDR1 is SGHTA and CDR2 is FQGNSA. Germline trimming: 5 bases from V, 1 base from J; junction bases outside gene matches: 7. The TCR beta CDR3 regions were amplified from RNA transcripts. The TCR CDR3 was subjected to a first round of RT-PCR using the HTBI primer set and the Qiagen OneStep RT-PCR kit. Libraries were constructed in a second round of multiplex PCR, after which size selection and purification were performed. Sequencing of the libraries was done on an Illumina HiSeq2000 using paired-end 100 bp reads. The source study handled its data this way. Raw data were processed with SOAPnuke, discarding reads with adapters, uncalled bases, mean Phred below 15, or no exact constant-primer or identifier match. High-quality paired reads were merged using COPE v1.2.5, and each unique nucleotide sequence was defined as a clonotype. MiTCR v1.1 was used to align the clonotypes against IMGT TRBV, TRBD and TRBJ reference segments. The analysis was restricted to V-J combinations with a frequency above 0.0001, which together covered 99% to 99.2% of the repertoires. A TCS score was defined as the ratio of F50 (clonal expansion) to E x V (chaos), with BLOSUM62-based TCRdist applied between CDR3 peptides within each V-J. Welch's t-statistics and random forest reduced around 520 V-J features to 13, which were used in a naive Bayes classifier (R e1071). In-frame beta chains were kept once TCRdb had trimmed the public reads at Q25 with fastp and called clones with MiXCR. All rows with the same CDR3 protein become a single entry with the most common DNA and genes. TCRdb's processing, not the study's, gives the V and J calls here. The sample yields about 410,000 distinct CDR3 sequences; 14% to 15% were counted once. The ten biggest clones cover less than 15% of the sample.

This clonotype was recorded at least ten times. What this receptor recognizes is not known. Within one base of it there is no much larger clone, and no base qualities were kept. Ophthalmopathy patients had moderately to severely active disease, Clinical Activity Score of at least 3, NOSPECS grade of at least 4, and duration under 3 months. Patients with uncontrolled infections, other autoimmune diseases, pregnancy or lactation were excluded. Diagnoses were established on the basis of clinical symptoms, serum thyroxine and TRAb, thyroid ultrasound, and orbital computed tomography. PBMCs were separated from roughly 10 ml of fresh peripheral blood using Ficoll-Paque density gradient centrifugation. Total RNA was extracted with Trizol reagent, and quality was checked on an Agilent 2100 Bioanalyzer.

Sequencing was performed on blood. The sequence was collected from a man aged 18-30 years with Graves' ophthalmopathy. The rearranged segments are TRBV7-2 and TRBJ2-7, with TRBD2 identical over 8 junction bases. DNA sequence: TGTGCCAGCAGCGTAAGCGGGGGCGGGTCCTACGAGCAGTACTTC. Its product reads: CASSVSGGGSYEQYF. The variable domain in full, with residues beyond the CDR3 obtained from the reference TRBV7-2 and TRBJ2-7 genes, is GAGVSQSPSNKVTEKGKDVELRCDPISGHTALYWYRQSLGQGLEFLIYFQGNSAPDKSGLPSDRFSAERTGGSVSTLTIQRTQQEDSAVYLCASSVSGGGSYEQYFGPGTRLTVT.